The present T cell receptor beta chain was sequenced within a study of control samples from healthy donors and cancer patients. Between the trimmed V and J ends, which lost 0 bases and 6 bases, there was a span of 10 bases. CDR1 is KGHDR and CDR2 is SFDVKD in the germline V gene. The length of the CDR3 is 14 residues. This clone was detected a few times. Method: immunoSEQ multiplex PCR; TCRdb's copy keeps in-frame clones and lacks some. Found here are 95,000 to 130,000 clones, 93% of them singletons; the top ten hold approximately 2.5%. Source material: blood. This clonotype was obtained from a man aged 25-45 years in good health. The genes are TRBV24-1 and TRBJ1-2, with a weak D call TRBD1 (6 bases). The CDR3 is CATSDLNRENGYTF. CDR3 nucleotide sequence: TGTGCCACCAGTGATTTGAACAGGGAAAATGGCTACACCTTC.